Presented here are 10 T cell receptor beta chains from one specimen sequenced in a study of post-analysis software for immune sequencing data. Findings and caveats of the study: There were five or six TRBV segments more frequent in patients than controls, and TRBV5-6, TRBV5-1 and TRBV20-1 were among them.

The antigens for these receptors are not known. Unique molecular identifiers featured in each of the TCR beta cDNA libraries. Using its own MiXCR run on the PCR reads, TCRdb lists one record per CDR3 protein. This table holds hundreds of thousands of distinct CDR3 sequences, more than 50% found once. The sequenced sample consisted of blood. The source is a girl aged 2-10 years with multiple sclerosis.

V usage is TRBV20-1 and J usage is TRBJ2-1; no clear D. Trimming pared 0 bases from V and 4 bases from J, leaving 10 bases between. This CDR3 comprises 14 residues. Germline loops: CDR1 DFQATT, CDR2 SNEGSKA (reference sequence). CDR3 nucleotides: TGCAGTGCTAGAGAGACTCGGCCTTACAATGAGCAGTTCTTC. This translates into CSARETRPYNEQFF.

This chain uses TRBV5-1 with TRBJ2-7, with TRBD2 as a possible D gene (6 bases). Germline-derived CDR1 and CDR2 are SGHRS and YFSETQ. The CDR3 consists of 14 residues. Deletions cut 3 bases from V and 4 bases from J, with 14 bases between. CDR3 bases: TGCGCCAGCAGCTACCGGGACTCCATTTACGAGCAGTACTTC. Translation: CASSYRDSIYEQYF.

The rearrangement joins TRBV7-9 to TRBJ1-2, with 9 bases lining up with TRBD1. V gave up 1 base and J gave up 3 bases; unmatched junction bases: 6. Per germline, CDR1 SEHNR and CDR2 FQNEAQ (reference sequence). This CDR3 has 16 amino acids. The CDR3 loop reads CASSLGDRENDYGYTF. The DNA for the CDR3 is TGTGCCAGCAGCTTAGGGGACAGGGAGAACGACTATGGCTACACCTTC.

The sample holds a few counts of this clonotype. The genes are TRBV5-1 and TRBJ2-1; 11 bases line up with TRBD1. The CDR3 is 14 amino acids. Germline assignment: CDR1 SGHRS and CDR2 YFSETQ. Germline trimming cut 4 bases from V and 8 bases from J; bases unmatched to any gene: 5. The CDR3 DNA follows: TGCGCCAGCAGCCAGGGGACAGGGGGTTATGAGCAGTTCTTC. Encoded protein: CASSQGTGGYEQFF.

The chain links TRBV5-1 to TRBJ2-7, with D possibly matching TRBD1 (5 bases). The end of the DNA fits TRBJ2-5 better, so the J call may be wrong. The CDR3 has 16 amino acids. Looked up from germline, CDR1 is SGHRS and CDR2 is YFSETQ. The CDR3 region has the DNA TGCGCCAGCAGCTTGGGGGCAGGGTCGCAACTAGAGACCCAGTACTTC. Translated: CASSLGAGSQLETQYF.

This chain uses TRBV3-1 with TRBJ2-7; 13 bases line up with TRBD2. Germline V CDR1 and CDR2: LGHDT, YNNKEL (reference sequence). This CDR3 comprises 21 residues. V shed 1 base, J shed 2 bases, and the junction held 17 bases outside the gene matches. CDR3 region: CASSQGAGRSRLAGGTYEQYF. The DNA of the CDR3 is TGTGCCAGCAGCCAAGGGGCAGGGCGGTCCCGACTAGCGGGAGGAACCTACGAGCAGTACTTC.

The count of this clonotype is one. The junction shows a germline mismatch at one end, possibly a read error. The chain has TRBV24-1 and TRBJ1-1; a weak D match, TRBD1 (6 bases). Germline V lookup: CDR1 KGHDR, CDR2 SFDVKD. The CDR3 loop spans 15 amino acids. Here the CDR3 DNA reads TGTGTCACCAGACCAACGACAGGAATGAACACTGAAGCTTTCTTT. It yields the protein CVTRPTTGMNTEAFF.

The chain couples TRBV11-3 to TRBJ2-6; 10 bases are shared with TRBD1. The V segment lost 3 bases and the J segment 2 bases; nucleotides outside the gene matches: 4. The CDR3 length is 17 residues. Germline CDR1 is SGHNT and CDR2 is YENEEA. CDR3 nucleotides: TGTGCCAGCAGCTTGGGACAGGGGATGCCTGGGGCCAACGTCCTGACTTTC. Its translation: CASSLGQGMPGANVLTF.

This CDR3 is CASSLQGVGEAFF. CDR3 sequence (DNA): TGTGCCAGCAGCTTACAGGGGGTGGGTGAAGCTTTCTTT. The chain joins TRBV7-9 to TRBJ1-1, with 7 bases aligning to TRBD1. Germline CDR1 is SEHNR and CDR2 is FQNEAQ (reference sequence). The CDR3 has 13 residues. The trim removed 2 bases at V and 7 bases at J, leaving 4 bases unmatched.

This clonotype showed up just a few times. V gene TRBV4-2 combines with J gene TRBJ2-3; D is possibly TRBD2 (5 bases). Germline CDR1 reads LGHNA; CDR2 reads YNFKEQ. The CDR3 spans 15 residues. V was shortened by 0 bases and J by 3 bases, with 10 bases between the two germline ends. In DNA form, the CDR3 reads TGTGCCAGCAGCCAAGAATTGGTAGCGACAGATACGCAGTATTTT. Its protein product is CASSQELVATDTQYF.